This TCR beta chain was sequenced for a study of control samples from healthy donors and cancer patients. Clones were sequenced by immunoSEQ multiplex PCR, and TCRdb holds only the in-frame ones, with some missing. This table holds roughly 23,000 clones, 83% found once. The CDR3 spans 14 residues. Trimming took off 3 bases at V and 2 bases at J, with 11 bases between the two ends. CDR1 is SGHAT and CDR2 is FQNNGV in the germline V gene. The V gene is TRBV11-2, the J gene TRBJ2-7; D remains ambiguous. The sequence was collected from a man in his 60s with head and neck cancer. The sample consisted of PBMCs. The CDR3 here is CASSFGSWAYEQYF. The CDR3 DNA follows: TGTGCCAGCAGCTTCGGCAGTTGGGCCTACGAGCAGTACTTC. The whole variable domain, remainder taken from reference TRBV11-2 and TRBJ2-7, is EAGVAQSPRYKIIEKRQSVAFWCNPISGHATLYWYQQILGQGPKLLIQFQNNGVVDDSQLPKDRFSAERLKGVDSTLKIQPAKLEDSAVYLCASSFGSWAYEQYFGPGTRLTVT.